One sample yielded the 9 T cell receptor beta chains listed below, sequenced in a study of shared clonotypes between healthy human individuals. Positive CCR7 selection of CD45RO-negative cells yielded the naive CD8 cells, and terminally differentiated effector memory CD45RA+ cells were excluded. The protocol was immunoSEQ multiplex PCR, while the TCRdb copy is restricted to in-frame clones and leaves out a portion. The sample lists approximately 2,000,000 clones; around 95% were seen once. The sample comprised naive CD8+ T cells from PBMCs. The origin of the receptors is a man between 18 and 35 years old in good health. Some clones in this sample may be carry-over from other donors' samples.

The V call is TRBV7-9, the J call TRBJ2-4; maybe TRBD1 (6 bases). The V end lost 5 bases, the J end lost 0 bases, and 17 bases lay between the germline ends. In germline, CDR1 is SEHNR, CDR2 FQNEAQ (reference sequence). The CDR3 contains 17 residues. The CDR3 sequence: CASSPTTGTLAKNIQYF. The CDR3 DNA follows: TGTGCCAGCAGCCCGACCACAGGGACCTTAGCCAAAAACATTCAGTACTTC.

The chain combines TRBV7-9 with TRBJ2-2; TRBD2 might be the D (6 bases). Germline CDR1 SEHNR, CDR2 FQNEAQ (reference sequence). This CDR3 spans 14 amino acids. V lost 5 bases to trimming and J lost 3 bases, with 10 bases between them. As DNA, the CDR3 is TGTGCCAGCAGCGCGGGATTCGACACCGGGGAGCTGTTTTTT. Its translation is CASSAGFDTGELFF.

With respect to this clone: Other nucleotide sequences in the sample specify the same CDR3. The rearrangement joins TRBV5-1 to TRBJ1-2; a possible D gene is TRBD1 (6 bases). Per germline, CDR1 SGHRS and CDR2 YFSETQ. The CDR3 contains 13 residues. Trimming took 6 bases from V and 6 from J, leaving 15 bases between them. The CDR3 loop reads CASTGAPGDGYTF. CDR3 sequence (DNA): TGCGCCAGCACGGGGGCGCCTGGGGATGGCTACACCTTC. Full variable domain (remainder filled in from reference TRBV5-1 and TRBJ1-2): KAGVTQTPRYLIKTRGQQVTLSCSPISGHRSVSWYQQTPGQGLQFLFEYFSETQRNKGNFPGRFSGRQFSNSRSEMNVSTLELGDSALYLCASTGAPGDGYTFGSGTRLTVV.

The rearrangement links TRBV29-1 to TRBJ1-1; D gene uncertain. CDR1 SQVTM and CDR2 ANQGSEA come from the germline V gene. This CDR3 has 10 residues. V was shortened by 7 bases and J by 3 bases, with 6 bases between the two germline ends. CDR3 loop: CSDGDTEAFF. In nucleotides, the CDR3 is TGCAGCGACGGTGACACTGAAGCTTTCTTT.

The chain has TRBV7-9 and TRBJ2-1; D is undetermined. Germline values: CDR1 SEHNR, CDR2 FQNEAQ (reference sequence). The CDR3 runs to 17 residues. Trimming stripped 1 base from V and 0 bases from J, with 13 bases between. CDR3 loop: CASSLGTTFNSYNEQFF. The DNA for the CDR3 is TGTGCCAGCAGCTTAGGAACGACCTTTAACTCCTACAATGAGCAGTTCTTC.

This chain joins TRBV30 and TRBJ2-7; TRBD1 agrees at 9 bases. The CDR3 runs to 14 residues. In germline, CDR1 is GTSNPN, CDR2 SVGIG (reference sequence). J was trimmed by 6 bases and V by 0 bases; bases with no gene match: 6. The CDR3 DNA follows: TGTGCCTGGAGTGTGACAGGGGGAAAGTCCGAGCAGTACTTC. This codes for CAWSVTGGKSEQYF.

The rearrangement links TRBV27 to TRBJ2-7; D is unclear. V was clipped by 2 bases and J by 6 bases, with 11 bases between them. The CDR3 runs 13 residues. Germline values: CDR1 MNHEY, CDR2 SMNVEV (reference sequence). This CDR3 is CASSLRHTREQYF. In nucleotides, the CDR3 is TGTGCCAGCAGTTTAAGGCACACACGCGAGCAGTACTTC.

This clone was seen a single time. CDR3 coding DNA: TGTGCCAGCAGTCCAGGGGGCGCGGGGGACGAGCAGTACTTC. Amino acids: CASSPGGAGDEQYF. The V and J genes are TRBV28 and TRBJ2-7; TRBD1 might be the D (8 bases). The length of the CDR3 is 14 residues. Looked up from germline, CDR1 is MDHEN and CDR2 is SYDVKM. Trimming took 5 bases from V and 5 from J, leaving 16 bases between them.

The chain recombines TRBV2 with TRBJ1-1, with D maybe TRBD1 (5 bases). Trimming shortened V by 6 bases and J by 1 base, and 15 bases separated the two germline ends. Germline assignment: CDR1 SNHLY and CDR2 FYNNEI. The CDR3 loop spans 15 amino acids. Here the CDR3 reads CASSLWGRENTEAFF. CDR3 nucleotide sequence: TGTGCCAGCAGCCTATGGGGCAGGGAGAACACTGAAGCTTTCTTT.